A selection of T cell receptor beta chains follows, all from one sample in a study of a mutant IDH1 vaccine in newly diagnosed glioma. TCRdb keeps only in-frame clones here, not all; method: immunoSEQ multiplex PCR. The table records approximately 54,000 clones, more than 80% of them present only once. Here the sequenced sample was PBMCs, taken from a glioma patient treated with radiotherapy, temozolomide or both. All receptors come from a man between 18 and 35 years old with glioma. Both conserved end residues are part of each CDR3. The order of the fields is clone size, D gene, J gene, V gene, CDR3 DNA, CDR3 protein. D genes are given only for firm matches. Where a row states a size, it is once, few, many or the class of an expanded clone; other rows omit it.

clone size: many
D gene: TRBD1
J gene: TRBJ1-2
V gene: TRBV28
CDR3 DNA: TGTGCCAGCAGTTTATTATCAGGGGGCAGTGGCTACACCTTC
CDR3 protein: CASSLLSGGSGYTF

clone size: -
D gene: TRBD2
J gene: TRBJ2-1
V gene: TRBV29-1
CDR3 DNA: TGCAGCGTTGGGGGGACTAGCGGAGCCTACAATGAGCAGTTCTTC
CDR3 protein: CSVGGTSGAYNEQFF

clone size: -
D gene: -
J gene: TRBJ2-2
V gene: TRBV18
CDR3 DNA: TGTGCCAGCTCACCGTGGATGGAGGGCACCGGGGAGCTGTTTTTT
CDR3 protein: CASSPWMEGTGELFF

clone size: few
D gene: -
J gene: TRBJ1-2
V gene: TRBV25-1
CDR3 DNA: TGTGCCAGCAGTGACTCGCGCCTTACCGGGATAGGCTATGGCTACACCTTC
CDR3 protein: CASSDSRLTGIGYGYTF

clone size: -
D gene: -
J gene: TRBJ1-1
V gene: TRBV15
CDR3 DNA: TGTGCCACCAGCAGGGGTACAGGGTACACTGAAGCTTTCTTT
CDR3 protein: CATSRGTGYTEAFF

clone size: once
D gene: -
J gene: TRBJ1-5
V gene: TRBV7-8
CDR3 DNA: TGTGCCAGCAGCTCAGAGGAGCTGGGTCAGCCCCAGCATTTT
CDR3 protein: CASSSEELGQPQHF

clone size: once
D gene: -
J gene: TRBJ2-3
V gene: TRBV6-5
CDR3 DNA: TGTGCCAGCAGGGGGGCAGGAGATACGCAGTATTTT
CDR3 protein: CASRGAGDTQYF

clone size: -
D gene: -
J gene: TRBJ1-1
V gene: TRBV7-9
CDR3 DNA: TGTGCCAGCACCCATCAAGGCCAGAACACTGAAGCTTTCTTT
CDR3 protein: CASTHQGQNTEAFF

clone size: -
D gene: -
J gene: TRBJ1-3
V gene: TRBV30
CDR3 DNA: TGTGCCTGGAGTGTAGGGGTCGGCACCATATATTTT
CDR3 protein: CAWSVGVGTIYF

clone size: once
D gene: -
J gene: TRBJ1-5
V gene: TRBV7-2
CDR3 DNA: TGTGCCAGCAGCTTAGGGAACGGGAGAGGTCAGCCCCAGCATTTT
CDR3 protein: CASSLGNGRGQPQHF

clone size: -
D gene: TRBD1
J gene: TRBJ2-7
V gene: TRBV5-4
CDR3 DNA: TGTGCCAGCAGCCTACGGGACAGACCCTACGAGCAGTACTTC
CDR3 protein: CASSLRDRPYEQYF

clone size: -
D gene: -
J gene: TRBJ1-5
V gene: TRBV10-3
CDR3 DNA: TGTGCCATCAGCGAACTAGTAGATGCAATCAGCCCCCAGCATTTT
CDR3 protein: CAISELVDAISPQHF

clone size: -
D gene: -
J gene: TRBJ1-1
V gene: TRBV18
CDR3 DNA: TGTGCCAGCTCACAAGCAGGGGAGACTGAAGCTTTCTTT
CDR3 protein: CASSQAGETEAFF

clone size: -
D gene: -
J gene: TRBJ2-3
V gene: TRBV2
CDR3 DNA: TGTGCCAGCAGGAGGGAGGGGGCGAGCACAGATACGCAGTATTTT
CDR3 protein: CASRREGASTDTQYF

clone size: -
D gene: -
J gene: TRBJ2-7
V gene: TRBV12-5
CDR3 DNA: TGTGCTAGTGGTCCGGGGCCCCCGGAAAAGTACTTC
CDR3 protein: CASGPGPPEKYF

clone size: -
D gene: -
J gene: TRBJ2-3
V gene: TRBV6-5
CDR3 DNA: TGTGCCAGCAGCCGCTCCTTCTCAGATACGCAGTATTTT
CDR3 protein: CASSRSFSDTQYF

clone size: -
D gene: TRBD1
J gene: TRBJ1-2
V gene: TRBV29-1
CDR3 DNA: TGCAGCGTCTCAGCCCGGACAGGAGACTTCTATGGCTACACCTTC
CDR3 protein: CSVSARTGDFYGYTF

clone size: once
D gene: -
J gene: TRBJ2-2
V gene: TRBV4-3
CDR3 DNA: TGCGCCAGCAGCCAATCCGAGACCGGGGAGCTGTTTTTT
CDR3 protein: CASSQSETGELFF

clone size: -
D gene: TRBD2
J gene: TRBJ2-3
V gene: TRBV6-5
CDR3 DNA: TGTGCCAGCACCGACTGGGGGGGTGGAGATACGCAGTATTTT
CDR3 protein: CASTDWGGGDTQYF

clone size: once
D gene: -
J gene: TRBJ1-1
V gene: TRBV7-2
CDR3 DNA: TGTGCCAGCGGCACCCCGAACACTGAAGCTTTCTTT
CDR3 protein: CASGTPNTEAFF

clone size: -
D gene: -
J gene: TRBJ2-3
V gene: TRBV5-6
CDR3 DNA: TGTGCCAGCAGCTTGGGGTCCCAAGATACGCAGTATTTT
CDR3 protein: CASSLGSQDTQYF

clone size: -
D gene: -
J gene: TRBJ2-7
V gene: TRBV29-1
CDR3 DNA: TGCAGCGTTGAAGATCAGGTGCCCTACGAGCAGTACTTC
CDR3 protein: CSVEDQVPYEQYF

clone size: -
D gene: TRBD1
J gene: TRBJ2-5
V gene: TRBV5-1
CDR3 DNA: TGCGCCAGCTCGGGACAGCTACAAGAGACCCAGTACTTC
CDR3 protein: CASSGQLQETQYF

clone size: -
D gene: TRBD1
J gene: TRBJ1-2
V gene: TRBV11-2
CDR3 DNA: TGTGCCAGCAGCTTAGGGACAGGGGGCGTATATGGCTACACCTTC
CDR3 protein: CASSLGTGGVYGYTF

clone size: -
D gene: TRBD1
J gene: TRBJ1-2
V gene: TRBV4-2
CDR3 DNA: TGTGCCAGCAGCCAGAGGGAAACAGGGGGTTATGGCTACACCTTC
CDR3 protein: CASSQRETGGYGYTF

clone size: -
D gene: -
J gene: TRBJ2-7
V gene: TRBV4-1
CDR3 DNA: TGCGCCAGCAGCCAAGATGTGAGGTTCTACGAGCAGTACTTC
CDR3 protein: CASSQDVRFYEQYF

clone size: -
D gene: -
J gene: TRBJ2-1
V gene: TRBV19
CDR3 DNA: TGTGCCAGCCGGGACCGATACAATGAGCAGTTCTTC
CDR3 protein: CASRDRYNEQFF

clone size: -
D gene: TRBD2
J gene: TRBJ2-5
V gene: TRBV29-1
CDR3 DNA: TGCAGCGCCCAAACTAGCGGGATTGAGACCCAGTACTTC
CDR3 protein: CSAQTSGIETQYF

clone size: -
D gene: -
J gene: TRBJ2-7
V gene: TRBV5-1
CDR3 DNA: TGCGCCAGCAGCTCGACGGGGGCCTACGAGCAGTACTTC
CDR3 protein: CASSSTGAYEQYF

clone size: -
D gene: TRBD1
J gene: TRBJ2-7
V gene: TRBV18
CDR3 DNA: TGTGCCAGCTCACTACTAACAGGGGAAGAGCAGTACTTC
CDR3 protein: CASSLLTGEEQYF

clone size: -
D gene: -
J gene: TRBJ1-6
V gene: TRBV25-1
CDR3 DNA: TGTGCCAGCAGTGCACAGGGCCGGTTCACCCTCCACTTT
CDR3 protein: CASSAQGRFTLHF

clone size: -
D gene: TRBD1
J gene: TRBJ1-1
V gene: TRBV28
CDR3 DNA: TGTGCCAGCAGTTTATTAGGACAGGGAGGGAGTTATACGGCTTTCTTT
CDR3 protein: CASSLLGQGGSYTAFF

clone size: once
D gene: -
J gene: TRBJ1-2
V gene: TRBV28
CDR3 DNA: TGTGCCAGCATCCCCTCGGGGCCGGTAAACTATGGCTACACCTTC
CDR3 protein: CASIPSGPVNYGYTF

clone size: -
D gene: -
J gene: TRBJ1-5
V gene: TRBV2
CDR3 DNA: TGTGCCAGCAGTACAGGGTTCAGCAATCAGCCCCAGCATTTT
CDR3 protein: CASSTGFSNQPQHF

clone size: -
D gene: -
J gene: TRBJ2-6
V gene: TRBV5-4
CDR3 DNA: TGTGCCAGCAGCTTGTTCTCCTGGGGGCTCTCCAATTCTGGGGCCAACGTCCTGACTTTC
CDR3 protein: CASSLFSWGLSNSGANVLTF

clone size: -
D gene: -
J gene: TRBJ1-2
V gene: TRBV29-1
CDR3 DNA: TGCAGCGTCGCGCAGCGGGACGGAGCTAACTATGGCTACACCTTC
CDR3 protein: CSVAQRDGANYGYTF

clone size: -
D gene: TRBD1
J gene: TRBJ1-4
V gene: TRBV4-1
CDR3 DNA: TGCGCCAGCAGCCCCCCGGGACAGTTCTCTAATGAAAAACTGTTTTTT
CDR3 protein: CASSPPGQFSNEKLFF

clone size: -
D gene: -
J gene: TRBJ1-1
V gene: TRBV20-1
CDR3 DNA: TGCAGTGTGCGTCGGAACACTGAAGCTTTCTTT
CDR3 protein: CSVRRNTEAFF

clone size: -
D gene: TRBD1
J gene: TRBJ1-6
V gene: TRBV13
CDR3 DNA: TGTGCCAGCAGGAGCAGGACAGGGGGTAATTCACCCCTCCACTTT
CDR3 protein: CASRSRTGGNSPLHF

clone size: once
D gene: -
J gene: TRBJ1-3
V gene: TRBV6-5
CDR3 DNA: TGTGCCAGCAGTTACCGGGGATCCTCTGGAAACACCATATATTTT
CDR3 protein: CASSYRGSSGNTIYF